The T cell receptor (beta chain) described here comes from a study of T cell changes during pregnancy in multiple sclerosis. The CDR3 consists of 14 residues. Germline V gene sequence: CDR1 SGHDT, CDR2 YYEEEE. The germline V and J ends were trimmed by 1 base and 5 bases, with 13 bases remaining between them. TCRdb keeps only in-frame clones here, not all; method: immunoSEQ multiplex PCR. The table records about 68,000 clones, about nine tenths of them present only once. The V and J genes are TRBV5-6 and TRBJ2-7, with D uncertain. The receptor was isolated from a female donor in good health, enrolled as a control in a pregnancy study. Sequences were derived from peripheral blood, sampled after pregnancy. The CDR3 DNA is TGTGCCAGCAGCTTGTATCTGGCAAAAGACGAGCAGTACTTC. Protein product: CASSLYLAKDEQYF.